This T cell receptor beta chain was documented in a study of low-dose radiotherapy and immunotherapy resistance in tumors. Turning to the study itself: A total of 6.5 Gy was given to Cohort 1 as 0.5 Gy per fraction every 2 weeks. Intravenous cyclophosphamide at 200 mg/m2 preceded radiation and immunotherapy by one day, every two weeks.

This clonotype was counted ten times or more. Indicated time point: before trial treatment. Primers used for first-strand cDNA, a TRAV- and TRBV-specific set, covered both alpha and beta chains. An approximately 19-cycle PCR with a constant-region primer and V-primer adapter amplified TCRs. Amplification of the isolated mRNA used in vitro transcription. TCRdb reanalysed the reads using MiXCR and keeps one entry per CDR3 protein. This repertoire shows over 65,000 distinct CDR3 sequences, roughly a sixth found once; its top ten account for 2.8%. CDR1 and CDR2 (germline): SGHAT, FQNNGV. V lost 2 bases and J 2 bases, leaving 14 bases between the germline ends. The CDR3 contains 16 residues.

The sequence came from a male donor with prostate cancer. J is TRBJ2-3 and V is TRBV11-2; D gene unclear. This sample comprised PBMCs, obtained before treatment. CDR3 in amino acids: CASSLWGRLDTDTQYF. In nucleotides, the CDR3 is TGTGCCAGCAGCTTATGGGGTCGGTTGGACACAGATACGCAGTATTTT.